Below, one T cell receptor (beta chain) is given with its context. Its specificity is not known. The protocol was immunoSEQ multiplex PCR, while the TCRdb copy is restricted to in-frame clones and leaves out a portion. The table records tens of thousands of clones, 65% to 80% of them present only once. V was trimmed by 7 bases and J by 4 bases, leaving 8 bases between them. Germline V gives CDR1 MNHEY, CDR2 SVGAGI. This CDR3 comprises 12 residues. This sample is drawn from a study of CD4 T cells in relation to SARS-CoV-2 and coronaviruses. Study-wide background: Convalescent patients were 8 or 9 males and 4 females; two were Hispanic.

Roughly 10^5 naive or memory CD4+ cells were cultured with CEF peptides for around eleven days. Specimen: memory CD4+ T cells from PBMCs, cultured in vitro. The chain joins TRBV6-5 to TRBJ1-5; D gene unclear. The receptor's source is an adult with COVID-19. The CDR3 nucleotides are TGTGCCAGCAAAGCTTTGAATCAGCCCCAGCATTTT. Amino acids: CASKALNQPQHF.